The T cell receptor beta chain described here comes from a study of Tregs in tolerant kidney transplant recipients. Findings of the study overall: Biological reproducibility was not directly addressed in this study. Findings come from small patient numbers and require larger validation. The most relevant donor-specific Treg TCRbeta repertoire apparently came from expansion with activated donor B cells.

Assay: immunoSEQ multiplex PCR; the TCRdb copy retains only in-frame clones and omits some. Among about 81,000 clones, 91% were seen once, and the ten largest hold approximately 1.4%. The germline V gene has CDR1 MNHEY and CDR2 SVGAGI. The length of the CDR3 is 16 residues. V lost 4 bases to trimming and J lost 0 bases; unmatched junction nucleotides: 8. Recipients received nonmyeloablative bone marrow transplants from related graft donors, with transient mixed chimerism. The sample holds one count of this clone. Its cognate antigen is unknown. V gene TRBV6-5 combines with J gene TRBJ1-2; 7 nucleotides align to TRBD1. This TCR came from a human patient who received a combined kidney and bone marrow transplant. Some T cells could come from the graft donor. This specimen was CD4+ T cells from blood (PBMCs), taken 24 months after the transplant. The CDR3 sequence: CASSSQTGTANYGYTF. The CDR3 DNA sequence: TGTGCCAGCAGTTCCCAAACCGGGACAGCTAACTATGGCTACACCTTC.